Following are 20 T cell receptor beta chains from one sample sequenced in a study of PD-L1 blockade in urothelial cancer. The table came from immunoSEQ multiplex PCR; TCRdb's copy has only in-frame clones and leaves some out. The table lists some 15,000 clones, around 87% of them singletons, with approximately 14% in the top ten. Sequences were derived from PBMCs, sampled around atezolizumab (anti-PD-L1) treatment. The receptors derive from a man aged 70 or older with urothelial cancer.

The chain is built from TRBV2 and TRBJ2-7; 10 nucleotides agree with TRBD1. Unmatched junction bases numbered 15, after V lost 7 bases and J lost 9 bases. From germline, CDR1 is SNHLY and CDR2 FYNNEI. This CDR3 has 15 amino acids. The CDR3 nucleotides are TGTGCCAGCACCGTGACAGGGGGCGCTGCAAATCGGCAGTACTTC. This gives the protein CASTVTGGAANRQYF. The variable domain in full, with the rest retrieved from reference TRBV2 and TRBJ2-7, is EPEVTQTPSHQVTQMGQEVILRCVPISNHLYFYWYRQILGQKVEFLVSFYNNEISEKSEIFDDQFSVERPDGSNFTLKIRSTKLEDSAMYFCASTVTGGAANRQYFGPGTRLTVT.

The chain uses TRBV6-1 and TRBJ1-1; D gene ambiguous. Germline CDR1 and CDR2: MNHNS and SASEGT. V lost 6 bases and J lost 4, with 15 bases in between. This CDR3 spans 14 amino acids. CDR3 region: CASRAAQYRTEAFF. In nucleotides, the CDR3 is TGTGCCAGCAGGGCAGCGCAATATCGCACTGAAGCTTTCTTT.

The V gene is TRBV9, the J gene TRBJ2-1, with D unresolved. The CDR3 runs to 13 residues. Per the germline V gene, CDR1 is SGDLS and CDR2 is YYNGEE. Trimming took off 0 bases at V and 6 bases at J, with 7 bases between the two ends. The CDR3 DNA reads TGTGCCAGCAGCGTAGCTACCGTCAATGAGCAGTTCTTC. It codes for CASSVATVNEQFF.

The V gene is TRBV6-1, the J gene TRBJ2-7; no clear D gene. The CDR3 extends over 12 amino acids. Germline loops: CDR1 MNHNS, CDR2 SASEGT. The V and J ends lost 7 bases and 4 bases respectively, with 11 bases between them. The CDR3 DNA follows: TGTGCCAGCAATCTTGGTCAGTACGAGCAGTACTTC. Its translation: CASNLGQYEQYF.

The DNA of the CDR3 is TGCAGTGCTAGAGCCGAGTACGAGCAGTACTTC. Translating it yields CSARAEYEQYF. The V gene is TRBV20-1, the J gene TRBJ2-7; D unclear. Between the trimmed V and J ends, which lost 1 base and 4 bases, there was a span of 5 bases. Germline assignment: CDR1 DFQATT and CDR2 SNEGSKA (reference sequence). The CDR3 has 11 amino acids.

The CDR3, as DNA: TGCGCCAGCAGCCAAGAAGAGGCAGTCGGCATTCAGTACTTC. Protein: CASSQEEAVGIQYF. V gene TRBV4-1 combines with J gene TRBJ2-4; D unclear. V dropped 0 bases and J dropped 9 bases, with 12 bases sitting between them. The CDR3 covers 14 residues. Looked up from germline, CDR1 is MGHRA and CDR2 is YSYEKL.

The chain links TRBV30 to TRBJ1-6, with D possibly being TRBD1 (5 bases). The length of the CDR3 is 14 residues. Germline CDR1 is GTSNPN and CDR2 is SVGIG (reference sequence). Trimming cost V 2 bases and J 7 bases, with 12 bases left between them. As DNA, the CDR3 is TGTGCCTGGAGTCAGGGTCTGGGCAATTCACCCCTCCACTTT. Translated, it gives CAWSQGLGNSPLHF.

This chain joins TRBV6-1 and TRBJ1-5, with a possible D match to TRBD1 (6 bases). This CDR3 spans 15 amino acids. Germline V lookup: CDR1 MNHNS, CDR2 SASEGT. The V end lost 6 bases, the J end lost 1 base, and 13 bases lay between the germline ends. The CDR3 spells CASSAGDLSNQPQHF. The CDR3 DNA sequence: TGTGCCAGCAGCGCAGGGGATCTGAGCAATCAGCCCCAGCATTTT.

CDR3 coding DNA: TGCGCCAGCAGCCCCCCGGGCTCCTACAATGAGCAGTTCTTC. Its protein is CASSPPGSYNEQFF. This sequence joins TRBV5-1 and TRBJ2-1; D remains ambiguous. V shed 4 bases and J shed 0 bases, with 8 bases lying between them. CDR1 and CDR2 (germline): SGHRS, YFSETQ. The CDR3 is made up of 14 amino acids.

V gene TRBV29-1 combines with J gene TRBJ1-1; tentative D call: TRBD1 (5 bases). This CDR3 is built from 17 residues. Per the germline V gene, CDR1 is SQVTM and CDR2 is ANQGSEA. Trimming removed 1 base from V and 4 bases from J, with 22 bases in between. CDR3 loop: CSVEGGAEVGGGTEAFF. CDR3 nucleotide sequence: TGCAGCGTTGAAGGAGGCGCAGAGGTCGGGGGAGGCACTGAAGCTTTCTTT.

The chain carries TRBV4-1 and TRBJ2-3; TRBD2 matches at 14 bases. This CDR3 region has 16 residues. V gave up 1 base and J gave up 14 bases; unmatched junction bases: 11. Germline loops: CDR1 MGHRA, CDR2 YSYEKL. The CDR3 spells CASSQASGLAGAEGYF. CDR3 nucleotides: TGCGCCAGCAGCCAAGCCTCGGGACTAGCGGGGGCCGAGGGGTATTTT.

The chain recombines TRBV5-1 with TRBJ2-3; 7 nucleotides line up with TRBD1. The CDR3 is 14 amino acids. The V and J ends lost 6 bases and 6 bases, in that order; junction bases with no gene match: 10. From germline, CDR1 is SGHRS and CDR2 YFSETQ. Written as DNA, the CDR3 is TGCGCCAGCACCATGGACAGGTCTGGGGATACGCAGTATTTT. Translated, it gives CASTMDRSGDTQYF.

This sequence joins TRBV27 and TRBJ1-3; D ambiguous. The CDR3 consists of 12 residues. The germline V gene has CDR1 MNHEY and CDR2 SMNVEV (reference sequence). V was pared by 4 bases and J by 4 bases, with 5 bases between. CDR3 protein: CASSSPGNTIYF. CDR3 nucleotides: TGTGCCAGCAGTTCCCCGGGAAACACCATATATTTT.

The V gene is TRBV10-3, the J gene TRBJ1-6; 8 nucleotides align to TRBD1. CDR1 is ENHRY, CDR2 SYGVKD, per germline. V shed 3 bases, J shed 3 bases, and the junction held 4 bases outside the gene matches. The CDR3 extends over 16 amino acids. The CDR3, as DNA: TGTGCCATCAGTGAAGGAGGGACAGGCTATAATTCACCCCTCCACTTT. Its translation is CAISEGGTGYNSPLHF.

The V call is TRBV4-1, the J call TRBJ2-7; 9 nucleotides align to TRBD1. CDR1 and CDR2 from the germline V gene are MGHRA and YSYEKL. J lost 11 bases, V lost 0 bases, and 8 bases had no gene match. The length of the CDR3 is 14 residues. The CDR3 is CASSQDPGTGFEYF. In DNA, the CDR3 is TGCGCCAGCAGCCAAGATCCCGGGACAGGGTTCGAGTACTTC.

This clone was detected a few times. The V and J genes are TRBV6-6 and TRBJ1-5; 7 positions match TRBD1. V lost 7 bases to trimming and J lost 6 bases; unmatched junction nucleotides: 6. CDR1 is MNHNY, CDR2 SVGAGI, per germline (reference sequence). The CDR3 spans 13 residues. CDR3 coding DNA: TGTGCCAGCACCTCAGGGGGTTTTCAGCCCCAGCATTTT. This gives the protein CASTSGGFQPQHF.

This clone has just a few counts. The gene calls are TRBV5-4 and TRBJ1-1; the D is unclear. This CDR3 region has 15 residues. Looked up from germline, CDR1 is SGHNT and CDR2 is YYREEE (reference sequence). The V end lost 1 base, the J end lost 0 bases, and 10 bases lay between the germline ends. The CDR3 sequence is CASSLLGGMNTEAFF. DNA for the CDR3: TGTGCCAGCAGCTTGTTAGGCGGGATGAACACTGAAGCTTTCTTT.

The chain's CDR3 is CASSRPGHLNTEAFF. In DNA form, the CDR3 reads TGTGCCAGCAGTAGGCCGGGACACTTAAACACTGAAGCTTTCTTT. The gene calls are TRBV6-6 and TRBJ1-1, with D tentatively TRBD1 (6 bases). The V gene's germline CDR1 is MNHNY and CDR2 SVGAGI (reference sequence). Trimming shortened V by 5 bases and J by 2 bases, and 15 bases separated the two germline ends. This CDR3 has 15 residues.

This clone showed up just once. The V gene is TRBV4-2, the J gene TRBJ2-5, with 8 nucleotides matching TRBD2. The CDR3 runs 16 residues. The V gene end was trimmed by 4 bases and the J gene end by 0 bases; junction bases not matched to a gene: 7. In germline, CDR1 is LGHNA, CDR2 YNFKEQ. For the CDR3, the DNA is TGTGCCAGCAGCCCGGTTGGCGGGGGGAACCAAGAGACCCAGTACTTC. This sequence encodes CASSPVGGGNQETQYF.

V and J are TRBV4-1 and TRBJ2-7, with 9 bases fitting TRBD1. The CDR3 runs to 14 residues. Unmatched junction bases numbered 3, after V lost 4 bases and J lost 2 bases. From germline, CDR1 is MGHRA and CDR2 YSYEKL. The CDR3 loop is CASSPGQGTYEQYF. For the CDR3, the DNA is TGCGCCAGCAGCCCGGGACAGGGCACCTACGAGCAGTACTTC.